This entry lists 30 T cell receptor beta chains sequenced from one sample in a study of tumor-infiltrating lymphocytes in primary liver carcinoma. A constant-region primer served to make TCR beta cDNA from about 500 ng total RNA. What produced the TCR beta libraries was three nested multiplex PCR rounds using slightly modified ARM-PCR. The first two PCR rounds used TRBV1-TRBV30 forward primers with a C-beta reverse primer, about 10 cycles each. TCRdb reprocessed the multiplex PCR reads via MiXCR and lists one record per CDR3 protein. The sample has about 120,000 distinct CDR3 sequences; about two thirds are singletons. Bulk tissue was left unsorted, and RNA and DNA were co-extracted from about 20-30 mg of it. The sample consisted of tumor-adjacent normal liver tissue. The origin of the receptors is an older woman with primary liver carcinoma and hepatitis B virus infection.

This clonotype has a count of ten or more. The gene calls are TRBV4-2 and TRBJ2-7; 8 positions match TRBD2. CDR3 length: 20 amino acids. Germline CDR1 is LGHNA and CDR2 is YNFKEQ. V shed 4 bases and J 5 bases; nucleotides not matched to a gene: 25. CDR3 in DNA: TGTGCCAGCAGCCCCTCGGTCGGCGGGAGGAAACCGGCTTCCCTCCACGAGCAGTACTTC. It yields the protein CASSPSVGGRKPASLHEQYF.

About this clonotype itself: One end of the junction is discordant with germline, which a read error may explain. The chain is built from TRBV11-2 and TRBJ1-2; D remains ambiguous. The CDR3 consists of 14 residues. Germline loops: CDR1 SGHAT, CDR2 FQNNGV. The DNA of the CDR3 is TGCGCCAGCAGCTTAGATCCTTTAGCAAGCGGCTACACCTTC. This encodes CASSLDPLASGYTF. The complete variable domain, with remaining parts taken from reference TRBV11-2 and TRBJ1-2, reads EAGVAQSPRYKIIEKRQSVAFWCNPISGHATLYWYQQILGQGPKLLIQFQNNGVVDDSQLPKDRFSAERLKGVDSTLKIQPAKLEDSAVYLCASSLDPLASGYTFGSGTRLTVV.

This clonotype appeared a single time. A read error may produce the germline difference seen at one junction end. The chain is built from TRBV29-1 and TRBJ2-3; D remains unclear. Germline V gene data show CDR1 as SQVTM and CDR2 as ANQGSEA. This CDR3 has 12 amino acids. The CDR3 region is CSVEQSIDTQYF. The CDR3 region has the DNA TGCAGCGTTGAGCAGAGCATAGATACACAGTATTTT.

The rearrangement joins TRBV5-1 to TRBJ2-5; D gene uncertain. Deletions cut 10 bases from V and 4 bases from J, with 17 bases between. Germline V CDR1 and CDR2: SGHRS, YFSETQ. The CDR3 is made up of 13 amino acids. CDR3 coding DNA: TGCGCCTGCGGTCCGGCAGGAAGAGAGACCCAGTACTTC. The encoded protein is CACGPAGRETQYF.

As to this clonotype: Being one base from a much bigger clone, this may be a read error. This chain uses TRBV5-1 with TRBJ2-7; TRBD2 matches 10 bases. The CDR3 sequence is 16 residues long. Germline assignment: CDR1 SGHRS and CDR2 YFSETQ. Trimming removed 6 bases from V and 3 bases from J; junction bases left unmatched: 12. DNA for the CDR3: TGCGCCAGCACCCTCCAAACGGGACTAGCGATCTACGAGCAGTACTTC. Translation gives CASTLQTGLAIYEQYF. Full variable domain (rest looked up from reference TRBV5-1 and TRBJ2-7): KAGVTQTPRYLIKTRGQQVTLSCSPISGHRSVSWYQQTPGQGLQFLFEYFSETQRNKGNFPGRFSGRQFSNSRSEMNVSTLELGDSALYLCASTLQTGLAIYEQYFGPGTRLTVT.

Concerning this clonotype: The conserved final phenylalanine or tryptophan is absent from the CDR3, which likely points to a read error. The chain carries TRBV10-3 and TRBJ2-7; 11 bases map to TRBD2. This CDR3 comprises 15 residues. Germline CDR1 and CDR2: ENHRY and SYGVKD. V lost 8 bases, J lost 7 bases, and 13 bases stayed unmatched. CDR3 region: CAIQPTSGSAAEQYI. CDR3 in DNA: TGTGCCATCCAACCCACTAGCGGGAGCGCGGCTGAGCAGTACATC.

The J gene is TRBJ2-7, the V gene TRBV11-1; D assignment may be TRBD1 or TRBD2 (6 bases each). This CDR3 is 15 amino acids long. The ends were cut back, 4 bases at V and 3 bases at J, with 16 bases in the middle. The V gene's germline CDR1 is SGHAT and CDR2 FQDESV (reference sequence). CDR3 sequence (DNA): TGTGCCAGCAGCTCGAGTAGGGGGGCGGACTACGAGCAGTACTTC. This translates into CASSSSRGADYEQYF.

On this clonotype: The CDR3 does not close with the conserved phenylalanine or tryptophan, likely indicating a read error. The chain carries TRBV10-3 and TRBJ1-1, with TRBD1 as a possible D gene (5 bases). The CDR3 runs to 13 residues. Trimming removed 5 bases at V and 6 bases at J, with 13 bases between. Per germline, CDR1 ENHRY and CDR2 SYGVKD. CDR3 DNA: TGTGCCATCAGTCTGGCAGGGAATGCTGAAGCTTTCTTA. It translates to CAISLAGNAEAFL.

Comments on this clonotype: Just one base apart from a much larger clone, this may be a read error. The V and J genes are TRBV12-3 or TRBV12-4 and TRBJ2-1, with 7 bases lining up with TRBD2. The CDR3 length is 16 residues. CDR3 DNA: TGTGCCGGCAGCTATAGGTCCAGCGGGGCCCCAAATGAGCAGTTCTTC. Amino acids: CAGSYRSSGAPNEQFF.

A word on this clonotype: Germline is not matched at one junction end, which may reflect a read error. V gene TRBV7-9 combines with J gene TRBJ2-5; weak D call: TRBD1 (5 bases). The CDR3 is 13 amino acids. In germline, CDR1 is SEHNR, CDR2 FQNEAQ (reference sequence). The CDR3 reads CASSLEWGETQYF. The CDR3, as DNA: TGTGCCAGCAGCTTAGAGTGGGGCGAGACACAGTACTTC. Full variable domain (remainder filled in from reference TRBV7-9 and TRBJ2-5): DTGVSQNPRHKITKRGQNVTFRCDPISEHNRLYWYRQTLGQGPEFLTYFQNEAQLEKSRLLSDRFSAERPKGSFSTLEIQRTEQGDSAMYLCASSLEWGETQYFGPGTRLLVL.

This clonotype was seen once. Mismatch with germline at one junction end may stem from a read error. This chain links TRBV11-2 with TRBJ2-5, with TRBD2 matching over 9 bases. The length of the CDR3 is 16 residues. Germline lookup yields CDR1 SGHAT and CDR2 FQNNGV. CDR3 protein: CASSYSRGSGRETHYF. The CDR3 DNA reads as TGTGCTAGCAGTTACTCCCGTGGTAGCGGGAGAGAGACCCACTACTTC.

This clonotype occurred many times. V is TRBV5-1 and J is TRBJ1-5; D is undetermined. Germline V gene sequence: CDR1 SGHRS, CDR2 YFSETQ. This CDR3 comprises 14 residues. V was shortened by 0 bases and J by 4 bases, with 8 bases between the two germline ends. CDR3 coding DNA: TGCGCCAGCAGCTTGGGAGATTATAATCAGCCCCAGCATTTT. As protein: CASSLGDYNQPQHF. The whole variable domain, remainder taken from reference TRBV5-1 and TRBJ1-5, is KAGVTQTPRYLIKTRGQQVTLSCSPISGHRSVSWYQQTPGQGLQFLFEYFSETQRNKGNFPGRFSGRQFSNSRSEMNVSTLELGDSALYLCASSLGDYNQPQHFGDGTRLSIL.

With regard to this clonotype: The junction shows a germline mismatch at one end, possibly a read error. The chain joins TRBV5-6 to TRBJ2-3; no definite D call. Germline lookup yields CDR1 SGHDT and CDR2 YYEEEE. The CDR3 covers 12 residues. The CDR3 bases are TGTGCCAGTAGCTCTGGTACAGATGCGCAGTATTTT. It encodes CASSSGTDAQYF.

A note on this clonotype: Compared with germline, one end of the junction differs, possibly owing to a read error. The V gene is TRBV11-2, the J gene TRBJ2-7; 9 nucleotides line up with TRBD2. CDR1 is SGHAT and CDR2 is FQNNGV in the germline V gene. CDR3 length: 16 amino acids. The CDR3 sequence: CASNLAGVGLGCEQYF. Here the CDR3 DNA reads TGTGCCAGCAACTTAGCGGGGGTCGGCCTTGGGTGCGAGCAGTACTTC. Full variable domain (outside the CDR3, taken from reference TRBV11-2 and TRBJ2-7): EAGVAQSPRYKIIEKRQSVAFWCNPISGHATLYWYQQILGQGPKLLIQFQNNGVVDDSQLPKDRFSAERLKGVDSTLKIQPAKLEDSAVYLCASNLAGVGLGCEQYFGPGTRLTVT.

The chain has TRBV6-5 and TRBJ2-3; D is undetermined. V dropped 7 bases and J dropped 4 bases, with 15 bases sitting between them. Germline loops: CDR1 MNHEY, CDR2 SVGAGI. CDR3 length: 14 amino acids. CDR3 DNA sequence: TGTGCCAGCATCAGAATATCGAAGTCAGATACGCAGTATTTT. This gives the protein CASIRISKSDTQYF.

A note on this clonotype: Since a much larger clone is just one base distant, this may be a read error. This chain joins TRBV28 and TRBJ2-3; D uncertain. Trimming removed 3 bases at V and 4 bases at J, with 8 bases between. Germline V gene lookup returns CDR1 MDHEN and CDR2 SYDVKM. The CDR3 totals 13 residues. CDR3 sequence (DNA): TGTGCCAGCAGTTTCCCAGGCGCAGATACGCAGTATTTT. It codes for CASSFPGADTQYF.

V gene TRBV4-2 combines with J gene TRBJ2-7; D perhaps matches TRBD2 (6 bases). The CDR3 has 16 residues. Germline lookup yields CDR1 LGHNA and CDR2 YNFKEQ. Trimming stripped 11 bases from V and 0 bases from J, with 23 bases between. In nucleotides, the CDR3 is TGTGCCGGCAACCAAGTCCCGGGACTCATCTCCTACGAGCAGTACTTC. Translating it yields CAGNQVPGLISYEQYF.

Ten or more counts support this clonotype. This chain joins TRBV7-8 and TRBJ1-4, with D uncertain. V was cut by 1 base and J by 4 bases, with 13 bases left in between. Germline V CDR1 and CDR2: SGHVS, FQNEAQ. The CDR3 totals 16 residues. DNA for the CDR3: TGTGCCAGCAGCTTAGGGGCCGGGCCGCGTAATGAAAAACTGTTTTTT. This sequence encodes CASSLGAGPRNEKLFF.

CDR3 sequence reads: CANCLRANEQFF. The CDR3 nucleotides read TGTGCCAACTGTTTACGTGCGAATGAGCAGTTCTTC. The chain carries TRBV12-3 or TRBV12-4 and TRBJ2-1, with unresolved D. V shed 10 bases and J shed 7 bases, with 14 bases lying between them. This CDR3 has 12 residues.

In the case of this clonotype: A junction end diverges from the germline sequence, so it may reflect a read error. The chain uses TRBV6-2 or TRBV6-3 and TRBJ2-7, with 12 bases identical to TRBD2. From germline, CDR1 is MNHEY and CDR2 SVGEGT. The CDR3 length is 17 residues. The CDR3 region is CASSYRPSGRAKGEQYF. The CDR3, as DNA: TGCGCCAGCAGTTACCGCCCTAGCGGGAGGGCAAAGGGCGAGCAGTACTTC.

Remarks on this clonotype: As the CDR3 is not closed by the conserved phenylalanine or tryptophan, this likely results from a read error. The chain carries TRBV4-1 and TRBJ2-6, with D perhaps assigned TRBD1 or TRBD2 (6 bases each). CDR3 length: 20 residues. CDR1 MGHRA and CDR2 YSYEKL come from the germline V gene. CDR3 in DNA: TGCGCCAGCAGCCCGACCCGGGACATTCCCTGGGACTCTGGGGACAACGTCCTGACTCTC. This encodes CASSPTRDIPWDSGDNVLTL.

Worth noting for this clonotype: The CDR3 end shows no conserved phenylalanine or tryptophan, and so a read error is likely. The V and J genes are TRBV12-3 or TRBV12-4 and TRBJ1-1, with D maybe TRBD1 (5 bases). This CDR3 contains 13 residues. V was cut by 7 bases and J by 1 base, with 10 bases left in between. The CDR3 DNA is TGTGCCAGCACCCATGACAGGAACACTGAAGCTTTCATT. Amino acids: CASTHDRNTEAFI.

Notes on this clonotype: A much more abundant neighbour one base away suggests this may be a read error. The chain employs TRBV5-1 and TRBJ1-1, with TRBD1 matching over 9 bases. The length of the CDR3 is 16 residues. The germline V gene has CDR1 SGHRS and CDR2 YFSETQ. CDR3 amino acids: CATSRTQQGANTEAFF. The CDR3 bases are TGCGCCACCAGCAGAACCCAACAGGGGGCGAACACTGAAGCTTTCTTT. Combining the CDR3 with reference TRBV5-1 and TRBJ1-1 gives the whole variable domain KAGVTQTPRYLIKTRGQQVTLSCSPISGHRSVSWYQQTPGQGLQFLFEYFSETQRNKGNFPGRFSGRQFSNSRSEMNVSTLELGDSALYLCATSRTQQGANTEAFFGQGTRLTVV.

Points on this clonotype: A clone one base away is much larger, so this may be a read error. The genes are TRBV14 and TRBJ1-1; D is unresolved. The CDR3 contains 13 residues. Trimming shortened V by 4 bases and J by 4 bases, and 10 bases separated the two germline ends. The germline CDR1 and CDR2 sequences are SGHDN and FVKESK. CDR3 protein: CASSRHVATEAFF. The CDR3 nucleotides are TGTGCCAGCAGCCGACATGTTGCCACTGAAGCTTTCTTT.

The CDR3: CASSEGSGPGSQYF. DNA for the CDR3: TGTGCCAGCAGTGAAGGGTCAGGGCCAGGTTCGCAGTATTTT. The chain links TRBV6-1 to TRBJ2-3, with D maybe TRBD1 (5 bases). Germline-derived CDR1 and CDR2 are MNHNS and SASEGT. CDR3 length: 14 amino acids. V shed 1 base and J shed 10 bases, with 15 bases lying between them.

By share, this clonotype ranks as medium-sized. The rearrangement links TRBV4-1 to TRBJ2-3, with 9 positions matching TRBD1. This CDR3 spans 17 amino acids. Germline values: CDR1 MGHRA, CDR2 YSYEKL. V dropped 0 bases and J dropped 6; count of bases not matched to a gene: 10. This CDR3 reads CASSQDPYRGRADTQYF. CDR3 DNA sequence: TGCGCCAGCAGCCAAGATCCCTACAGGGGGCGAGCGGATACGCAGTATTTT.

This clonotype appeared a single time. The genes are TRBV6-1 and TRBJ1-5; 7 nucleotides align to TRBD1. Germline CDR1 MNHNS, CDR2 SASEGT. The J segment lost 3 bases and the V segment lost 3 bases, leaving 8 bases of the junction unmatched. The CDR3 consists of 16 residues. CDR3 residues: CASSEHGTGDNQPQHF. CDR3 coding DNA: TGTGCCAGCAGTGAGCATGGAACAGGGGACAATCAGCCCCAGCATTTT.

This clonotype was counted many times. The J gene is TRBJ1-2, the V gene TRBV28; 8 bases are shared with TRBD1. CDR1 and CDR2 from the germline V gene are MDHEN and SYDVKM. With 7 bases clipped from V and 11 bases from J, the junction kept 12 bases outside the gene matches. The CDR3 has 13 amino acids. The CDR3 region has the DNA TGTGCCAGCACCGATCAGCAGGACAGGGCATACACCTTC. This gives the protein CASTDQQDRAYTF.

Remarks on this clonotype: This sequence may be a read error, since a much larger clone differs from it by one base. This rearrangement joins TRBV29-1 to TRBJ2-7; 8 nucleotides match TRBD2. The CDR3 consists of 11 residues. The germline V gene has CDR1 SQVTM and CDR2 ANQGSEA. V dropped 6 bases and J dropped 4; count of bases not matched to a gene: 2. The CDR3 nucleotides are TGCAGCGTGGGACTAGTATACGAGCAGTACTTC. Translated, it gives CSVGLVYEQYF.

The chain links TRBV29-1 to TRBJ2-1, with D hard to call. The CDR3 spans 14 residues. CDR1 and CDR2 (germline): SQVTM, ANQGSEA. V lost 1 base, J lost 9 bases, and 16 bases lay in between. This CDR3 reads CSVEGSVRRSEQFF. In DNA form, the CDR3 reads TGCAGCGTTGAAGGCAGCGTGAGAAGGAGTGAGCAGTTCTTC.